This paragraph covers one TCR beta chain sequence. There are many counts of this clonotype. Its antigen has not been determined. No much larger clone exists at a distance of one base, and base qualities are not known. The time point label for this specimen denotes: newly diagnosed GD, antithyroid drugs for less than 3 months. For both TCR sequencing and RNA sequencing, RNA was extracted from PBMCs in TRIzol. Graves' disease was diagnosed according to American Thyroid Association guidelines. The patients came from an endocrinology department in Xi'an, China. Each patient gave about 9.1 milliliters of peripheral blood, collected in an EDTA anticoagulant tube. Ficoll Paque Plus density gradient separation was used to isolate PBMCs, and no additional T cell sorting was done. An Agilent 2100 Bioanalyzer and agarose gel were used to assess RNA quality, and a NanoDrop 2000 was used to measure RNA concentration.

This specimen belongs to a study of regulatory T cells in long-lasting Graves disease (dated by TCRdb to 2020 to 2023). Notes on the research overall: Newly diagnosed Graves' disease patients had taken antithyroid drugs for less than 3 months. Peripheral blood TCR sequencing and RNA sequencing compared persistent Graves' disease patients with newly diagnosed Graves' disease patients. A total of around 35 samples were covered by TCR sequencing, comprising approximately 13 persistent and approximately 20 newly diagnosed Graves' disease patients. The study was registered as a clinical trial and conducted in China. Here is what the overall study found, with its caveats: Lower TCR Shannon entropy and fewer highly expanded clones were observed in persistent Graves' disease patients than in newly diagnosed patients, which suggested clonal expansion. Persistent disease showed preferential use of TRBV28, TRBJ1-2 and TRBJ2-5, whereas newly diagnosed disease favored TRBV20-1 and TRBJ2-1. The study examined only peripheral blood because the primary lesion, thyroid tissue, could not be accessed. More public clonotypes were shared among persistent patients (over 2,500) than among newly diagnosed patients (966). The authors noted that the small sample size was a limitation that may lower accuracy. Sequencing and analysis were limited to the TCR beta chain.

Libraries were made using multiplex PCR. The listed sequencing device is Illumina HiSeq 4000. iRepertoire HTBI primers and Arm-PCR amplification of CDR3 regions were used to construct TCR beta libraries. PCR products were gel purified before sequencing. As for the original processing: Across samples, about 64 TRBV and 13 to 15 TRBJ segments were identified and used for gene usage analysis of CDR3 amino acid clonotypes. COPE and FqMerger were used to merge the filtered high-quality paired reads into contigs. BLAST was used to align contigs to IMGT TRBV, TRBD and TRBJ reference genes, and CDR3 was defined according to IMGT. Any clonotype with a frequency above 0.1% was classified as a highly expanded clone. Repertoire diversity was measured by Shannon entropy, and V-J evenness by the Gini coefficient. A clonotype found in more than one individual was treated as public. TCRdb passed the public sequencing reads through fastp at Q25 and MiXCR, retaining productive beta sequences. Rows matching on CDR3 protein sequence are summarized as one entry with the most common DNA and genes. The V and J calls and clone size come from TCRdb's table, not from the authors' own analysis. Recorded for this sample are a few hundred thousand distinct CDR3 sequences; 18% of them occurred a single time. Less than 15% of the sample goes to the ten largest clones.

V and J lose 5 bases and 0 bases, and a span of 13 bases separates them. Sequences DFQATT (CDR1) and SNEGSKA (CDR2) are obtained from the germline V gene (reference sequence). From cysteine to phenylalanine, the CDR3 is 14 amino acids long. Left in the record is the CDR3 DNA by itself, 42 bases read in frame from the first base. The sample was also reused in another study, on T cells in Graves' hyperthyroidism and ophthalmopathy. The second study's paper adds: Stable Graves' hyperthyroidism was defined as no progression to ophthalmopathy during 18 months of follow-up. Hyperthyroidism patients were aged 18 to 65 years and newly diagnosed, with disease duration of less than 2 months. Patients with uncontrolled infections, other autoimmune diseases, pregnancy or lactation were excluded. Diagnoses were based on clinical symptoms, serum thyroxine and TRAb, thyroid ultrasound and orbital computed tomography. A first-round RT-PCR of the TCR CDR3 used the HTBI primer set with the Qiagen OneStep RT-PCR kit. Most expanded thyroid clonotypes (frequency above 0.001) were also detected in blood, suggesting blood repertoires may reflect thyroid immune responses. A model built on a 13 V-J signature distinguished ophthalmopathy from stable hyperthyroidism, reaching 85% to 90% sensitivity and approximately 83% specificity in cross-validation and 80%/75% in testing. In validation, progression to ophthalmopathy was predicted by the model with nearly 71% sensitivity and approximately 78% specificity, a median of approximately 6.5 months before onset. A discovery cohort of roughly 100 patients, roughly 43 with Graves' ophthalmopathy and under 60 with stable Graves' hyperthyroidism, was used to find distinguishing TCR V-J signatures. Prospective prediction of ophthalmopathy was tested in an independent validation cohort of under 20 hyperthyroidism patients and 17 patients who later progressed to ophthalmopathy. For training and testing, the 100 or so patients in the discovery cohort were randomly divided in a 7:3 ratio. In addition, the study compared T-cell repertoires in thyroid tissue and in blood from roughly 6 Graves' hyperthyroidism patients. Following sampling, methimazole starting at 30 mg daily was given to hyperthyroidism patients, and high-dose intravenous methylprednisolone was given to ophthalmopathy patients. Libraries were constructed in a second round of multiplex PCR, after which size selection and purification were performed. The libraries were sequenced on an Illumina HiSeq2000 using paired-end 100 bp reads. Raw data were processed with SOAPnuke, discarding reads with adapters, uncalled bases, mean Phred below 15, or no exact constant-primer or identifier match. COPE v1.2.5 was used to merge high-quality paired reads, and clonotypes were defined as unique nucleotide sequences. MiTCR v1.1 was used to align the clonotypes against IMGT TRBV, TRBD and TRBJ reference segments. The analysis included only V-J combinations with a frequency above 0.0001, which together covered 99% to 99.2% of the repertoires. A TCS score was defined as the ratio between F50 (clonal expansion) and ExV (chaos), using BLOSUM62-based TCRdist between CDR3 peptides within each V-J. Welch's t-statistics and random forest reduced around 520 V-J features to 13, which were used in a naive Bayes classifier (R e1071). No statistical method was used to set the sample size in advance, and investigators knew the group allocation. According to the paper, TCR Vbeta CDR3 sequencing was carried out on approximately 140 peripheral blood samples, which came from 40 to 45 ophthalmopathy, around 74 hyperthyroidism and approximately 17 progressor patients.

The TCR comes from a woman aged 25-40 years with Graves disease. Donor details come from another sample of the same person, matched by shared clones. The chain uses TRBV20-1 and TRBJ1-1; the D segment could be TRBD1, given 5 matching bases. This specimen consisted of peripheral blood mononuclear cells (PBMCs), obtained at new diagnosis, from a patient treated with antithyroid drugs. The nucleotide sequence is TGCAGTGCTGAGGAACGGGGCTTGAACACTGAAGCTTTCTTT. It encodes CSAEERGLNTEAFF.